This passage covers 21 T cell receptor beta chains from one sample sequenced in a study of lymphopenia after photon versus proton radiotherapy. TCRdb keeps only in-frame clones here, not all; method: immunoSEQ multiplex PCR. The sample comprises tens of thousands of clones, around 80% of which are singletons, and under 1.5% rests with the top ten. The sequences come from peripheral blood, collected from a patient treated with proton-based radiotherapy. These receptors originate from a man aged 55-75 years with pancreatic cancer.

The J gene is TRBJ2-3, the V gene TRBV25-1, with TRBD2 matching over 7 bases. The CDR3 runs 15 residues. Losses at the gene ends were 5 bases for V and 6 bases for J; bases not matched to a gene: 11. CDR1 and CDR2 (germline): MGHDK, SYGVNS. For the CDR3, the DNA is TGTGCCAGCAGTAAGCCAGCGGGACGCGGCGATACGCAGTATTTT. Translated, it gives CASSKPAGRGDTQYF.

The chain has TRBV9 and TRBJ2-5; 10 bases align to TRBD2. V dropped 6 bases and J dropped 2; count of bases not matched to a gene: 10. The CDR3 is made up of 16 amino acids. In germline, CDR1 is SGDLS, CDR2 YYNGEE. The CDR3 region is CASTRLAGEVQETQYF. The CDR3, as DNA: TGTGCCAGCACAAGGCTAGCGGGAGAGGTGCAAGAGACCCAGTACTTC.

J is TRBJ1-1 and V is TRBV5-4, with 7 bases that match TRBD1. In germline, CDR1 is SGHNT, CDR2 YYREEE (reference sequence). The trim removed 3 bases at V and 8 bases at J, leaving 10 bases unmatched. CDR3 length equals 14 residues. In DNA, the CDR3 is TGTGCCAGCAGCTCACAACCAATGGACAGGGAAGCTTTCTTT. As protein: CASSSQPMDREAFF.

This clone was counted once. V gene TRBV11-2 combines with J gene TRBJ2-5; D uncertain. The CDR3 runs 12 residues. Trimming cost V 1 base and J 5 bases, with 5 bases left between them. CDR1 and CDR2 (germline): SGHAT, FQNNGV. The CDR3 DNA reads as TGTGCCAGCAGCTTAGTGGGGGAGACCCAGTACTTC. Amino acids: CASSLVGETQYF. Complete variable domain (other parts from reference TRBV11-2 and TRBJ2-5): EAGVAQSPRYKIIEKRQSVAFWCNPISGHATLYWYQQILGQGPKLLIQFQNNGVVDDSQLPKDRFSAERLKGVDSTLKIQPAKLEDSAVYLCASSLVGETQYFGPGTRLLVL.

V usage is TRBV5-1 and J usage is TRBJ1-2; TRBD1 aligns across 9 bases. The CDR3 spans 13 residues. V dropped 4 bases and J dropped 7; count of bases not matched to a gene: 5. Germline-derived CDR1 and CDR2 are SGHRS and YFSETQ. DNA for the CDR3: TGCGCCAGCAGCATGGGGACAGGGACTGGCTACACCTTC. Protein sequence: CASSMGTGTGYTF. The variable domain in full, completed from reference TRBV5-1 and TRBJ1-2, reads KAGVTQTPRYLIKTRGQQVTLSCSPISGHRSVSWYQQTPGQGLQFLFEYFSETQRNKGNFPGRFSGRQFSNSRSEMNVSTLELGDSALYLCASSMGTGTGYTFGSGTRLTVV.

This chain links TRBV2 with TRBJ2-2; D remains ambiguous. Deletions cut 3 bases from V and 2 bases from J, with 10 bases between. Germline lookup yields CDR1 SNHLY and CDR2 FYNNEI. The CDR3 runs to 15 residues. Here the CDR3 reads CASSDSWVNTGELFF. CDR3 in DNA: TGTGCCAGCAGTGACTCATGGGTCAACACCGGGGAGCTGTTTTTT.

This clone was detected once. The chain links TRBV7-2 to TRBJ2-6, with a possible D match to TRBD1 (5 bases). V was pared by 3 bases and J by 4 bases, with 16 bases between. Germline V gene sequence: CDR1 SGHTA, CDR2 FQGNSA. This CDR3 spans 17 amino acids. CDR3 sequence reads: CASSLLWGRAGANVLTF. CDR3 bases: TGTGCCAGCAGCTTGTTGTGGGGCAGAGCCGGGGCCAACGTCCTGACTTTC. Combining the CDR3 with reference TRBV7-2 and TRBJ2-6 gives the whole variable domain GAGVSQSPSNKVTEKGKDVELRCDPISGHTALYWYRQSLGQGLEFLIYFQGNSAPDKSGLPSDRFSAERTGGSVSTLTIQRTQQEDSAVYLCASSLLWGRAGANVLTFGAGSRLTVL.

CDR3 sequence (DNA): TGTGCCAGCAGTCTGGACGGGTGGGGGACCCAGTACTTC. Its protein is CASSLDGWGTQYF. The chain has TRBV27 and TRBJ2-5; D remains ambiguous. Trimming pared 5 bases from V and 7 bases from J, leaving 14 bases between. This CDR3 region has 13 residues. Germline loops: CDR1 MNHEY, CDR2 SMNVEV (reference sequence).

The V gene is TRBV5-1, the J gene TRBJ2-5; 12 nucleotides line up with TRBD2. J gave up 1 base and V 7 bases, and 8 bases lay outside the gene matches. Germline V CDR1 and CDR2: SGHRS, YFSETQ. This CDR3 has 16 amino acids. In DNA, the CDR3 is TGCGCCAGCCGGCTAGCGGGAGGGCCGACCCAAGAGACCCAGTACTTC. The encoded protein is CASRLAGGPTQETQYF.

This rearrangement joins TRBV11-3 to TRBJ2-1; no definite D call. The germline CDR1 and CDR2 sequences are SGHNT and YENEEA. The length of the CDR3 is 12 residues. Trimming left V 5 bases short and J 5 bases short, with 7 bases between. Here the CDR3 DNA reads TGTGCCAGCAGCAAAGTCCACAATGAGCAGTTCTTC. Its protein product is CASSKVHNEQFF.

The V and J genes are TRBV9 and TRBJ2-7, with TRBD1 identical over 7 bases. After removal of 3 bases from V and 4 bases from J, the junction contained 7 bases not matched to a gene. This CDR3 contains 14 residues. From germline, CDR1 is SGDLS and CDR2 YYNGEE. CDR3 in amino acids: CASSAADRSYEQYF. CDR3 coding DNA: TGTGCCAGCAGCGCCGCGGACAGGTCGTACGAGCAGTACTTC.

The chain is built from TRBV4-2 and TRBJ2-1; D may match TRBD1 or TRBD2 (5 bases each). The germline gives CDR1 LGHNA, CDR2 YNFKEQ. The CDR3 runs to 14 residues. V was cut by 6 bases and J by 4 bases, with 13 bases left in between. CDR3 sequence: CASSPGDGYNEQFF. The CDR3 DNA reads as TGTGCCAGCAGTCCTGGGGACGGATACAATGAGCAGTTCTTC.

Only a few counts were recorded for this clone. The CDR3 coding sequence is TGTGCCAGCAACCTCGGACCACTTGACGGTTCTGGAAACACCATATATTTT. Translating it yields CASNLGPLDGSGNTIYF. V gene TRBV28 combines with J gene TRBJ1-3, with D unclear. CDR1 and CDR2 (germline): MDHEN, SYDVKM. The V end was cut by 7 bases, the J end by 1 base, with 20 bases between. The length of the CDR3 is 17 residues.

This chain links TRBV10-1 with TRBJ2-1; D gene uncertain. V shed 3 bases and J shed 8 bases, with 2 bases lying between them. The V gene's germline CDR1 is WNHNN and CDR2 SYGVQD (reference sequence). The CDR3 runs 10 residues. The CDR3 spells CASSDHEQFF. The DNA for the CDR3 is TGCGCCAGCAGTGATCATGAGCAGTTCTTC.

V is TRBV15 and J is TRBJ1-1, with TRBD1 matching over 12 bases. The V gene's germline CDR1 is LNHNV and CDR2 YYDKDF (reference sequence). The CDR3 runs 21 residues. J lost 4 bases, V lost 1 base, and 19 bases had no gene match. CDR3 DNA sequence: TGTGCCACCAGCAGAGGACACAACCAATACCGGGACAGGGGGCTCGGCACTGAAGCTTTCTTT. As protein: CATSRGHNQYRDRGLGTEAFF. Complete variable domain (other parts from reference TRBV15 and TRBJ1-1): DAMVIQNPRYQVTQFGKPVTLSCSQTLNHNVMYWYQQKSSQAPKLLFHYYDKDFNNEADTPDNFQSRRPNTSFCFLDIRSPGLGDTAMYLCATSRGHNQYRDRGLGTEAFFGQGTRLTVV.

On this clone: Mismatch with germline at one junction end may stem from a read error. V gene TRBV19 combines with J gene TRBJ2-1; D may correspond to TRBD1 or TRBD2 (6 bases each). The germline CDR1 and CDR2 sequences are LNHDA and SQIVND (reference sequence). The CDR3 is 20 amino acids. In DNA form, the CDR3 reads TGTGCCAGTAACTCGACCCGGGCGTCCAACCTGGGGGGCTCCTACAATGAGCTGTTCTTC. Its protein product is CASNSTRASNLGGSYNELFF. Full variable domain (outside the CDR3, taken from reference TRBV19 and TRBJ2-1): DGGITQSPKYLFRKEGQNVTLSCEQNLNHDAMYWYRQDPGQGLRLIYYSQIVNDFQKGDIAEGYSVSREKKESFPLTVTSAQKNPTAFYLCASNSTRASNLGGSYNELFFGPGTRLTVL.

The genes are TRBV11-2 and TRBJ2-7; a possible D gene is TRBD2 (6 bases). Trimming pared 0 bases from V and 1 base from J, leaving 7 bases between. The V gene's germline CDR1 is SGHAT and CDR2 FQNNGV. There are 14 residues in the CDR3. The CDR3 protein is CASSLDGGSYEQYF. The CDR3 DNA reads as TGTGCCAGCAGCTTAGATGGGGGGTCCTACGAGCAGTACTTC.

The chain uses TRBV25-1 and TRBJ2-5, with 10 bases that match TRBD2. The junction had 6 bases not matched to a gene; V was cut back by 1 base and J by 1 base. The germline V gene encodes CDR1 MGHDK and CDR2 SYGVNS. This CDR3 comprises 17 residues. The CDR3 is CASSELLAGVRQETQYF. Written as DNA, the CDR3 is TGTGCCAGCAGTGAATTGCTAGCGGGAGTACGCCAAGAGACCCAGTACTTC.

This sequence joins TRBV5-4 and TRBJ2-5; D is perhaps TRBD1 (6 bases). Germline CDR1 is SGHNT and CDR2 is YYREEE (reference sequence). V lost 5 bases and J lost 2, with 10 bases in between. There are 13 residues in the CDR3. CDR3 in DNA: TGTGCCAGCAGAGGGGGTCTTCAAGAGACCCAGTACTTC. It yields the protein CASRGGLQETQYF.

V usage is TRBV11-3 and J usage is TRBJ2-2; D unclear. This CDR3 region has 14 residues. From germline, CDR1 is SGHNT and CDR2 YENEEA. V was trimmed by 6 bases and J by 4 bases, leaving 12 bases between them. The CDR3: CASRPERSTGELFF. CDR3 in DNA: TGTGCCAGCAGACCAGAACGGAGCACCGGGGAGCTGTTTTTT.

The chain uses TRBV7-3 and TRBJ1-1; no clear D. Germline CDR1 and CDR2: SGHTA and FQGTGA. CDR3 length: 13 residues. The germline V and J ends were trimmed by 5 bases and 0 bases, with 7 bases remaining between them. The CDR3 sequence: CASSLFLNTEAFF. The CDR3 DNA is TGTGCCAGCAGCCTGTTCTTGAACACTGAAGCTTTCTTT.